The next 5 T cell receptor beta chains were all read from a single sample in a study of blood T cell repertoires in COVID-19. Some clones are missing from TCRdb's copy, which holds only in-frame ones; the method was immunoSEQ multiplex PCR. The data hold about 330,000 clones, with 65% to 90% observed a single time. The sample was PBMCs or T cells enriched from blood (not recorded which). The receptors originated from a woman between 18 and 29 years old who had recovered from COVID-19.

The genes are TRBV27 and TRBJ1-6; TRBD1 matches at 7 bases. Germline-derived CDR1 and CDR2 are MNHEY and SMNVEV (reference sequence). The CDR3 spans 15 residues. The J segment lost 5 bases and the V segment lost 9 bases, leaving 10 bases of the junction unmatched. CDR3 region: CASRRQGLNNSPLHF. CDR3 bases: TGTGCCAGTCGTCGACAGGGCTTGAATAATTCACCCCTCCACTTT.

The rearrangement links TRBV6-2 or TRBV6-3 to TRBJ1-5, with TRBD1 matching over 8 bases. The CDR3 runs 15 residues. The J segment lost 6 bases and the V segment lost 2 bases, leaving 6 bases of the junction unmatched. Germline values: CDR1 MNHEY, CDR2 SVGEGT. Here the CDR3 reads CASSYPRTGPQPQHF. CDR3 nucleotide sequence: TGTGCCAGCAGTTACCCTAGGACAGGGCCTCAGCCCCAGCATTTT.

This clone appeared once. This rearrangement joins TRBV18 to TRBJ2-7; a weak D match, TRBD2 (6 bases). There are 14 residues in the CDR3. V was cut by 3 bases and J by 0 bases, with 9 bases left in between. CDR1 and CDR2 (germline): KGHSH, LQKENI. This chain's CDR3 is CASSPGLLSYEQYF. DNA for the CDR3: TGTGCCAGCTCACCGGGACTCCTCTCCTACGAGCAGTACTTC.

The chain couples TRBV7-9 to TRBJ2-7; 8 bases are a match to TRBD2. Germline CDR1 is SEHNR and CDR2 is FQNEAQ (reference sequence). V shed 2 bases and J 2 bases; nucleotides not matched to a gene: 8. The CDR3 has 16 amino acids. Written as DNA, the CDR3 is TGTGCCAGCAGCTTATCAGGGCGGGGGGCCGCCTACGAGCAGTACTTC. Protein sequence: CASSLSGRGAAYEQYF. Full variable domain (outside the CDR3, taken from reference TRBV7-9 and TRBJ2-7): DTGVSQNPRHKITKRGQNVTFRCDPISEHNRLYWYRQTLGQGPEFLTYFQNEAQLEKSRLLSDRFSAERPKGSFSTLEIQRTEQGDSAMYLCASSLSGRGAAYEQYFGPGTRLTVT.

The chain is built from TRBV27 and TRBJ1-4; tentative D call: TRBD1 (5 bases). Deletions cut 3 bases from V and 8 bases from J, with 16 bases between. The CDR3 has 15 amino acids. Germline values: CDR1 MNHEY, CDR2 SMNVEV (reference sequence). The DNA for the CDR3 is TGTGCCAGCAGTTTCGTAGGGGCCGGTGAGGAAAAACTGTTTTTT. Amino acid sequence: CASSFVGAGEEKLFF.